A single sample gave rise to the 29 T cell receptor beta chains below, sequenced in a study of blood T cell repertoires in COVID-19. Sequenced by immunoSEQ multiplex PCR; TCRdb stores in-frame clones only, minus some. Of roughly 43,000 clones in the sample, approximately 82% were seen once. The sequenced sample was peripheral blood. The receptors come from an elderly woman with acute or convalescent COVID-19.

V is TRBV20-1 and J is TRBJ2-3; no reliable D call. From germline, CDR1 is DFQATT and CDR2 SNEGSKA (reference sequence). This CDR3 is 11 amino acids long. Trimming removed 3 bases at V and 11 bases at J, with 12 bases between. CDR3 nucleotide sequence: TGCAGTGCTAGTGGGCTTGATGAGCAGTATTTT. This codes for CSASGLDEQYF.

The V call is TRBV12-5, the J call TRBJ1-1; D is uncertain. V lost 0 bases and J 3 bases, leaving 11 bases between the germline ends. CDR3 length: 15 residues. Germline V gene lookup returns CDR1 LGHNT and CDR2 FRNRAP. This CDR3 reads CASGLVAPPHTEAFF. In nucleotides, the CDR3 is TGTGCTAGTGGTTTGGTAGCCCCCCCCCACACTGAAGCTTTCTTT.

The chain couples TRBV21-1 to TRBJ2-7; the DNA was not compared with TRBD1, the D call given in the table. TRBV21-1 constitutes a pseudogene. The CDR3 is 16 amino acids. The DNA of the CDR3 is TGTGCCAGCTTCCAACTCGCGGGACAGGGTACCTACGAGCAGTACTTC. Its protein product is CASFQLAGQGTYEQYF.

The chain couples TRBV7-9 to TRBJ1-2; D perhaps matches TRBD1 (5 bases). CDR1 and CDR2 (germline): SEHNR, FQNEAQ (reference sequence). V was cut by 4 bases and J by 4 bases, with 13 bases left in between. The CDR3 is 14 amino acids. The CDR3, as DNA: TGTGCCAGCAGCTCGAGTGGGGCGCGCTATGGCTACACCTTC. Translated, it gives CASSSSGARYGYTF.

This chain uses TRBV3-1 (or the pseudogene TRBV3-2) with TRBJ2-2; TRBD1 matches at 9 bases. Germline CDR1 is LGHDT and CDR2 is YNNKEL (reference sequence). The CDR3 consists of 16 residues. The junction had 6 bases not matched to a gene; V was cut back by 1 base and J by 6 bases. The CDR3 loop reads CASSQGQGGLAGELFF. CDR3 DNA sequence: TGTGCCAGCAGCCAAGGACAGGGGGGCCTCGCCGGGGAGCTGTTTTTT.

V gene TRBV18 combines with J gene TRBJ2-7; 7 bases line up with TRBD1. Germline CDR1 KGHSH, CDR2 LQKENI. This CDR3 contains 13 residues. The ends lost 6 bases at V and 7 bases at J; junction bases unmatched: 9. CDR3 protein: CASSVDRAGEQYF. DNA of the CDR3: TGTGCCAGCTCGGTCGACAGGGCTGGGGAGCAGTACTTC.

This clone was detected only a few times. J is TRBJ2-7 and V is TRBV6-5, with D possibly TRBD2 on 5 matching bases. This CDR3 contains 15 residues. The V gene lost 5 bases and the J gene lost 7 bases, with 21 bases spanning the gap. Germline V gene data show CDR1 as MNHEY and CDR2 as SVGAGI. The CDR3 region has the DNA TGTGCCAGCAGTACTGGTAAGCCACCTTCGGGGGAGCAGTACTTC. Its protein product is CASSTGKPPSGEQYF.

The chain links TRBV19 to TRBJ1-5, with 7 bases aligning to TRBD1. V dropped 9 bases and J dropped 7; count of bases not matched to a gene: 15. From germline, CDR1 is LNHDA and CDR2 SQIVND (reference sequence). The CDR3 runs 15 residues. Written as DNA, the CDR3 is TGTGCCAGCAAGTTCTTCGACAGGGAGAGCCAGCCCCAGCATTTT. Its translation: CASKFFDRESQPQHF.

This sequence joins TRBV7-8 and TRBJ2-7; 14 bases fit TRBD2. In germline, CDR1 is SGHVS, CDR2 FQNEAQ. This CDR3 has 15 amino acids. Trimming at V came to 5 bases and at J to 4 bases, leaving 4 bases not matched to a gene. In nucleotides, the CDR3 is TGTGCCAGCAGCCGACGACTAGCGGGGGGGTACGAGCAGTACTTC. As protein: CASSRRLAGGYEQYF.

CDR3 region: CASSPLGLSGGYTF. The CDR3, as DNA: TGTGCCAGCAGCCCTTTGGGACTCTCTGGGGGCTACACCTTC. The V and J genes are TRBV3-1 (or the pseudogene TRBV3-2) and TRBJ1-2, with D perhaps matching TRBD1 (5 bases). Germline lookup yields CDR1 LGHDT and CDR2 YNNKEL (reference sequence). The CDR3 length is 14 residues. V lost 4 bases and J lost 8, with 17 bases in between.

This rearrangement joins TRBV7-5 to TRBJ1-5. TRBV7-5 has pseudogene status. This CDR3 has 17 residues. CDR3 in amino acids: CARSLAGGGLGNQPQHF. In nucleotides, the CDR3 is TGTGCCAGAAGCTTAGCGGGGGGCGGTTTAGGCAATCAGCCCCAGCATTTT.

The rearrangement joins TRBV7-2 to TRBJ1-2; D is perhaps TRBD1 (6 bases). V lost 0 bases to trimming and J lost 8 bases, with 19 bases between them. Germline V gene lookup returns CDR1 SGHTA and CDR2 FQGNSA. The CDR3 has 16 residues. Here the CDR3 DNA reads TGTGCCAGCAGCTTAGCGTTTCCGGGACAATCTGAAGGCTACACCTTC. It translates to CASSLAFPGQSEGYTF.

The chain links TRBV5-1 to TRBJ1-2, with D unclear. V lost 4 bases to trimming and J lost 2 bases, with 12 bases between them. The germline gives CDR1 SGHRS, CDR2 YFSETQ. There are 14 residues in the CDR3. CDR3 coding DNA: TGCGCCAGCAGCCCTGGAGCAGTGAACTATGGCTACACCTTC. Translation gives CASSPGAVNYGYTF.

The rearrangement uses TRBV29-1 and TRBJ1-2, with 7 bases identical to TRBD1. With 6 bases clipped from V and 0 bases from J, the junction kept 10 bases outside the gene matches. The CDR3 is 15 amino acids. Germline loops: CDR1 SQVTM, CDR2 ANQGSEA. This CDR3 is CSVLTRDSPNYGYTF. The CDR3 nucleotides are TGCAGCGTCTTGACCCGGGACAGTCCTAACTATGGCTACACCTTC.

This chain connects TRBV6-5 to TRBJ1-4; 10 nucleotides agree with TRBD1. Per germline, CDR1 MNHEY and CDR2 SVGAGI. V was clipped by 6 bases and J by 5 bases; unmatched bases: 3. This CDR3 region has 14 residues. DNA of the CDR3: TGTGCCAGCAGGAAGGGACAGGGGAATGAAAAACTGTTTTTT. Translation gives CASRKGQGNEKLFF.

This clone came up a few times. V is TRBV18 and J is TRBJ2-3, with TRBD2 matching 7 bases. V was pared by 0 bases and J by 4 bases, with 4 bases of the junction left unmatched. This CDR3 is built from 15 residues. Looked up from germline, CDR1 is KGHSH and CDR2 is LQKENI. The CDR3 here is CASSPPGGTPDTQYF. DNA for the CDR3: TGTGCCAGCTCACCACCCGGGGGGACCCCAGATACGCAGTATTTT.

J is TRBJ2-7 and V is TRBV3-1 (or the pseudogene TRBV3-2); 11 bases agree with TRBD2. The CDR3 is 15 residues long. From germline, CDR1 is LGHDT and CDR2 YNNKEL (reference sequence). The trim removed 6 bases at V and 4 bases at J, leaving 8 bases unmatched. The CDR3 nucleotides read TGTGCCAGCAGGCCAGAGACTAGCGGGGAATACGAGCAGTACTTC. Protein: CASRPETSGEYEQYF.

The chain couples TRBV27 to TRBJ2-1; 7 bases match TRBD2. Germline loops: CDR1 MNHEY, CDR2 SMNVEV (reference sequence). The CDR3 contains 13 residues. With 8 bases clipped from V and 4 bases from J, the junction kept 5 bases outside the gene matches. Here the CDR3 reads CASGRGSYNEQFF. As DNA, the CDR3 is TGTGCCAGCGGGCGGGGGAGTTACAATGAGCAGTTCTTC.

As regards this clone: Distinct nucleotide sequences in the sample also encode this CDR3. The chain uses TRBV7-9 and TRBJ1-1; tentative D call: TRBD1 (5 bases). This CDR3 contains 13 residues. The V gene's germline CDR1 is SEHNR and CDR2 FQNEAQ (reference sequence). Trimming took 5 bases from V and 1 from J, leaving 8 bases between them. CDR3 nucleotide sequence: TGTGCCAGCAGCCTACAGGAGAACACTGAAGCTTTCTTT. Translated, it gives CASSLQENTEAFF.

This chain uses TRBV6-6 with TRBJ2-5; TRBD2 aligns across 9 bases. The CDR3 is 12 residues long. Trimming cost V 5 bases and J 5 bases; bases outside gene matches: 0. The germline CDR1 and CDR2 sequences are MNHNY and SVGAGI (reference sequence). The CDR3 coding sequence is TGTGCCAGCAGTGGACTAGCGGAGACCCAGTACTTC. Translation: CASSGLAETQYF.

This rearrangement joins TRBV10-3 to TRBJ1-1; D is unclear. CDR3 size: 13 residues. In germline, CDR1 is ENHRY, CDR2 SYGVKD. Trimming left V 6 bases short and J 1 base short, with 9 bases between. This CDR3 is CAISQTPNTEAFF. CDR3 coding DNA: TGTGCCATCAGCCAGACACCGAACACTGAAGCTTTCTTT.

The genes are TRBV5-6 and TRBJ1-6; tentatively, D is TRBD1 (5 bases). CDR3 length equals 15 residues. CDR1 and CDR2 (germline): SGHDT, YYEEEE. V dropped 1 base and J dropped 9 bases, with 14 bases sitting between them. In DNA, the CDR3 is TGTGCCAGCAGCTTGACAGGATATGCGAGTTCACCCCTCCACTTT. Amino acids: CASSLTGYASSPLHF.

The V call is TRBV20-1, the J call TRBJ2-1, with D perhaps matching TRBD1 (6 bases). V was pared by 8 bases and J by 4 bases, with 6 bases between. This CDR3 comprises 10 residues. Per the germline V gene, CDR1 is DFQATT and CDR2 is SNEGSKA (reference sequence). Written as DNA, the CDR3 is TGCAGTACAGGGTACAATGAGCAGTTCTTC. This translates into CSTGYNEQFF.

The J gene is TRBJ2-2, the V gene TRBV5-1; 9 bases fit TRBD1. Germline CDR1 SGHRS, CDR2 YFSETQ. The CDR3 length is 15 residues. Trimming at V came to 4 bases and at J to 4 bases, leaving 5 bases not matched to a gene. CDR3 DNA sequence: TGCGCCAGCAGCCAGACAGGGGGAAGCACCGGGGAGCTGTTTTTT. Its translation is CASSQTGGSTGELFF.

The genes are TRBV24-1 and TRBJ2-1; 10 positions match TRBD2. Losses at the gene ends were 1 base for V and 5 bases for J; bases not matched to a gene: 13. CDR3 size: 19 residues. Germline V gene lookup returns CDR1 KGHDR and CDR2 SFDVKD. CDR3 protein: CATSDFPTESGGANNEQFF. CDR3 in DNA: TGTGCCACCAGTGATTTCCCTACGGAAAGCGGGGGGGCCAACAATGAGCAGTTCTTC.

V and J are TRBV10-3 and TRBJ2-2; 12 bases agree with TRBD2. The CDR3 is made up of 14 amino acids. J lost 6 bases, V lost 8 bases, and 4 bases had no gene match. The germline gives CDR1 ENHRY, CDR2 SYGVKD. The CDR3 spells CAIGPSGGAGELFF. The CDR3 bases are TGTGCCATCGGTCCTAGCGGGGGGGCCGGGGAGCTGTTTTTT.

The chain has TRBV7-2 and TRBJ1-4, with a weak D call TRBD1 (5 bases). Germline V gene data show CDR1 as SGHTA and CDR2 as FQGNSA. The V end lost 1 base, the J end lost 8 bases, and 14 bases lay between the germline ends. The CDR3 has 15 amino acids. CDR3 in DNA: TGTGCCAGCAGCTTAGTCGGGACTTGGGGCGAAAAACTGTTTTTT. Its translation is CASSLVGTWGEKLFF.

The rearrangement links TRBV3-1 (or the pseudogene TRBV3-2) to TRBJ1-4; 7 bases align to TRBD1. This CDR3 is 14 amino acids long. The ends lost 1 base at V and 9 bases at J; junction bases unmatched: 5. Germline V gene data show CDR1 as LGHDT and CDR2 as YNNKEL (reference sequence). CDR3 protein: CASSQGQGGKKLFF. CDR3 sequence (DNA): TGTGCCAGCAGCCAAGGCCAGGGGGGTAAAAAACTGTTTTTT.

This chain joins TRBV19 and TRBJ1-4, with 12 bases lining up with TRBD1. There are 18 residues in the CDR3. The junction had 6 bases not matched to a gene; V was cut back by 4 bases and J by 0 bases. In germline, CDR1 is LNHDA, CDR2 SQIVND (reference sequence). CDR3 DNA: TGTGCCAGTAGTACCCGGGACAGGGGGCGCGCAACTAATGAAAAACTGTTTTTT. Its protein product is CASSTRDRGRATNEKLFF.